This passage covers 25 T cell receptor beta chains from one sample sequenced in a study of T cells in Graves' hyperthyroidism and ophthalmopathy. The CDR3 regions of TCR beta were amplified from RNA transcripts. TCR CDR3 underwent first-round RT-PCR with the HTBI primer set. TCRdb processed the multiplex PCR reads anew with MiXCR; each CDR3 protein has one entry. The sample has roughly 280,000 distinct CDR3 sequences; about 20% are singletons. Specimen: blood. Every receptor here comes from a man aged 25-40 years with Graves' ophthalmopathy.

In its sample, this clonotype was seen many times. This chain uses TRBV20-1 with TRBJ1-2, with D uncertain. From germline, CDR1 is DFQATT and CDR2 SNEGSKA (reference sequence). This CDR3 contains 12 residues. Deletions cut 6 bases from V and 1 base from J, with 9 bases between. The CDR3 is CSAPTDNYGYTF. The CDR3 DNA reads as TGCAGTGCCCCCACAGATAACTATGGCTACACCTTC.

The V gene is TRBV12-3 or TRBV12-4, the J gene TRBJ1-3, with 7 bases lining up with TRBD1. The CDR3 runs 14 residues. Trimming removed 6 bases from V and 2 bases from J; junction bases left unmatched: 4. CDR3 coding DNA: TGTGCCAGCAGAATGACAGGGCCTGGAAACACCATATATTTT. It specifies CASRMTGPGNTIYF.

This clonotype was picked up a small number of times. The rearrangement joins TRBV28 to TRBJ1-4; D is ambiguous. V was trimmed by 5 bases and J by 8 bases, leaving 15 bases between them. The germline V gene encodes CDR1 MDHEN and CDR2 SYDVKM. This CDR3 region has 14 residues. The CDR3 DNA sequence: TGTGCCAGCAGTGGCGGACTCGGATTGGAAAAACTGTTTTTT. Translated, it gives CASSGGLGLEKLFF.

This chain joins TRBV28 and TRBJ2-7; D not resolved. Trimming removed 1 base at V and 0 bases at J, with 4 bases between. Germline-derived CDR1 and CDR2 are MDHEN and SYDVKM. This CDR3 comprises 13 residues. CDR3 residues: CASSLSASYEQYF. The CDR3 DNA is TGTGCCAGCAGTTTATCCGCCTCCTACGAGCAGTACTTC.

The chain recombines TRBV28 with TRBJ1-2; D gene uncertain. In germline, CDR1 is MDHEN, CDR2 SYDVKM. There are 11 residues in the CDR3. V lost 6 bases and J 8 bases, leaving 10 bases between the germline ends. CDR3 protein: CASSPSLGYTF. The CDR3 DNA is TGTGCCAGCAGCCCCTCCTTGGGCTACACCTTC.

CDR3: CATSDPGTGFGELFF. The CDR3 nucleotides read TGTGCCACCAGTGATCCCGGGACAGGGTTCGGGGAGCTGTTTTTT. The V call is TRBV24-1, the J call TRBJ2-2, with 9 bases lining up with TRBD1. The V segment lost 3 bases and the J segment 7 bases; nucleotides outside the gene matches: 5. The length of the CDR3 is 15 residues. From germline, CDR1 is KGHDR and CDR2 SFDVKD.

This clonotype came up once. The V call is TRBV6-2 or TRBV6-3, the J call TRBJ2-7; TRBD2 agrees at 9 bases. The CDR3 is 15 residues long. Germline CDR1 and CDR2: MNHEY and SVGEGT. Trimming at V came to 4 bases and at J to 2 bases, leaving 6 bases not matched to a gene. CDR3 region: CASSSRLAEAYEQYF. The CDR3 DNA is TGTGCCAGCAGTTCCCGACTAGCGGAAGCCTACGAGCAGTACTTC.

The J gene is TRBJ1-5, the V gene TRBV6-1; the match to TRBD1 covers 9 bases. This CDR3 is 15 amino acids long. After removal of 5 bases from V and 4 bases from J, the junction contained 6 bases not matched to a gene. Germline CDR1 reads MNHNS; CDR2 reads SASEGT. The chain's CDR3 is CASSQQGARNQPQHF. The CDR3 nucleotides read TGTGCCAGCAGTCAACAGGGGGCTAGAAATCAGCCCCAGCATTTT.

This clonotype turned up a few times. The CDR3, as DNA: TGTGCCAGCGGGACCTCGGGACAGGCTGGAAACACCATATATTTT. Its protein is CASGTSGQAGNTIYF. The V gene is TRBV9, the J gene TRBJ1-3, with 8 bases that match TRBD1. This CDR3 has 15 amino acids. The V and J ends lost 7 bases and 2 bases, in that order; junction bases with no gene match: 8. Germline V CDR1 and CDR2: SGDLS, YYNGEE.

This clonotype came up many times. The V gene is TRBV28, the J gene TRBJ1-1, with 10 bases fitting TRBD1. Germline assignment: CDR1 MDHEN and CDR2 SYDVKM. The CDR3 runs 14 residues. V gave up 6 bases and J gave up 5 bases; unmatched junction bases: 6. The CDR3 is CASRRDRGRTEAFF. The CDR3 DNA reads TGTGCCAGCAGGCGCGACAGGGGGCGAACTGAAGCTTTCTTT.

Of note for this clonotype: This could be a read error, since a much larger clone is one nucleotide away. V is TRBV30 and J is TRBJ1-5; 8 bases align to TRBD1. The germline V gene has CDR1 GTSNPN and CDR2 SVGIG (reference sequence). The J segment lost 1 base and the V segment lost 1 base, leaving 9 bases of the junction unmatched. The CDR3 is 17 residues long. CDR3 residues: CAWSGNRGTGSNQPQHF. CDR3 sequence (DNA): TGTGCCTGGAGTGGCAACAGGGGGACGGGGAGCAATCAGCCCCAGCATTTT.

This clonotype was found many times. The rearrangement uses TRBV11-3 and TRBJ2-1; 14 bases align to TRBD2. Trimming took 1 base from V and 9 from J; bases not matched to a gene: 14. This CDR3 is 19 amino acids long. From germline, CDR1 is SGHNT and CDR2 YENEEA. CDR3 sequence reads: CASSLGTSGRPLFLGEQFF. The CDR3 region has the DNA TGTGCCAGCAGCTTAGGGACTAGCGGGAGGCCGCTTTTCCTGGGTGAGCAGTTCTTC.

This clonotype was picked up a small number of times. This sequence joins TRBV7-9 and TRBJ2-7; D is undetermined. Germline lookup yields CDR1 SEHNR and CDR2 FQNEAQ (reference sequence). The CDR3 is 14 residues long. Trimming took off 1 base at V and 5 bases at J, with 12 bases between the two ends. Written as DNA, the CDR3 is TGTGCCAGCAGCTTAGGCACGGGCCTGAACGAGCAGTACTTC. The encoded protein is CASSLGTGLNEQYF. The entire variable domain, with the rest obtained from reference TRBV7-9 and TRBJ2-7, is as follows: DTGVSQNPRHKITKRGQNVTFRCDPISEHNRLYWYRQTLGQGPEFLTYFQNEAQLEKSRLLSDRFSAERPKGSFSTLEIQRTEQGDSAMYLCASSLGTGLNEQYFGPGTRLTVT.

This clonotype has a handful of counts. The chain combines TRBV28 with TRBJ2-1; D is unclear. CDR1 is MDHEN, CDR2 SYDVKM, per germline. This CDR3 has 15 amino acids. Trimming removed 6 bases from V and 3 bases from J, with 15 bases in between. The CDR3 region is CASSRGQLGYNEQFF. DNA for the CDR3: TGTGCCAGCAGCCGCGGCCAGTTAGGCTACAATGAGCAGTTCTTC.

V and J are TRBV9 and TRBJ2-7; TRBD2 aligns across 11 bases. The CDR3 is 15 amino acids. Germline CDR1 is SGDLS and CDR2 is YYNGEE. The junction had 11 bases not matched to a gene; V was cut back by 3 bases and J by 9 bases. The CDR3 DNA reads as TGTGCCAGCAGCGGGGGACTAGCGGACCCCGGCGCGCAGTACTTC. The encoded protein is CASSGGLADPGAQYF.

V is TRBV10-1 and J is TRBJ2-1; D is ambiguous. Between the trimmed V and J ends, which lost 3 bases and 6 bases, there was a span of 9 bases. This CDR3 comprises 13 residues. Germline V gene data show CDR1 as WNHNN and CDR2 as SYGVQD (reference sequence). This CDR3 is CASSEGLSNEQFF. The CDR3 DNA is TGCGCCAGCAGTGAAGGCCTAAGCAATGAGCAGTTCTTC.

J is TRBJ2-1 and V is TRBV29-1; 10 bases agree with TRBD1. The CDR3 consists of 16 residues. Germline V gene data show CDR1 as SQVTM and CDR2 as ANQGSEA. Trimming at V came to 6 bases and at J to 0 bases, leaving 8 bases not matched to a gene. Here the CDR3 reads CSVAGTGESSYNEQFF. Written as DNA, the CDR3 is TGCAGCGTAGCCGGGACAGGGGAAAGCTCCTACAATGAGCAGTTCTTC.

This clonotype was recorded a few times. This sequence joins TRBV6-5 and TRBJ2-1; 7 nucleotides line up with TRBD2. Germline V gene data show CDR1 as MNHEY and CDR2 as SVGAGI. J was trimmed by 3 bases and V by 2 bases; bases with no gene match: 7. The CDR3 loop spans 16 amino acids. CDR3 nucleotides: TGTGCCAGCAGTTACGGGGGGACTACTTTCTACAATGAGCAGTTCTTC. This sequence encodes CASSYGGTTFYNEQFF.

The V and J genes are TRBV11-2 and TRBJ2-3, with a weak D call TRBD1 (6 bases). Germline V gene lookup returns CDR1 SGHAT and CDR2 FQNNGV. The CDR3 totals 16 residues. V dropped 0 bases and J dropped 1 base, with 11 bases sitting between them. The CDR3 sequence is CASSLEGAGGTDTQYF. The CDR3 nucleotides read TGTGCCAGCAGCTTAGAGGGGGCAGGGGGCACAGATACGCAGTATTTT.

This clonotype was seen only a few times. The rearrangement uses TRBV2 and TRBJ2-3; 11 positions match TRBD2. CDR3 length: 15 amino acids. V lost 5 bases to trimming and J lost 10 bases; unmatched junction nucleotides: 11. Germline loops: CDR1 SNHLY, CDR2 FYNNEI. The CDR3 nucleotides read TGTGCCAGCAGTCCTACTAGCGGGAGTGGTACAGCGCAGTATTTT. Protein: CASSPTSGSGTAQYF.

The CDR3 coding sequence is TGTGCCAGCAGAAAACCGGGAACAAATACAGATACGCAGTATTTT. This translates into CASRKPGTNTDTQYF. The chain couples TRBV6-1 to TRBJ2-3; tentatively, D is TRBD2 (5 bases). The CDR3 has 15 residues. The V end was cut by 6 bases, the J end by 3 bases, with 16 bases between. CDR1 MNHNS and CDR2 SASEGT come from the germline V gene.

This clonotype was observed at least ten times. The V and J genes are TRBV30 and TRBJ1-1; no clear D gene. The CDR3 extends over 12 amino acids. The V gene lost 5 bases and the J gene lost 5 bases, with 12 bases spanning the gap. Germline lookup yields CDR1 GTSNPN and CDR2 SVGIG (reference sequence). The CDR3 loop reads CAWGAERTEAFF. The CDR3 coding sequence is TGTGCCTGGGGTGCGGAGAGGACTGAAGCTTTCTTT. Based on the CDR3 plus reference TRBV30 and TRBJ1-1, the full variable domain is SQTIHQWPATLVQPVGSPLSLECTVEGTSNPNLYWYRQAAGRGLQLLFYSVGIGQISSEVPQNLSASRPQDRQFILSSKKLLLSDSGFYLCAWGAERTEAFFGQGTRLTVV.

This clonotype appeared a few times. The CDR3 loop is CASSQDAGAQDTQYF. CDR3 in DNA: TGTGCCAGCAGCCAAGATGCGGGAGCCCAAGATACGCAGTATTTT. V gene TRBV4-2 combines with J gene TRBJ2-3; 7 bases map to TRBD2. CDR3 length: 15 amino acids. The germline V gene has CDR1 LGHNA and CDR2 YNFKEQ. J was trimmed by 5 bases and V by 0 bases; bases with no gene match: 5.

This chain connects TRBV6-1 to TRBJ2-1, with D hard to call. The CDR3 has 18 amino acids. The V and J ends lost 4 bases and 0 bases respectively, with 19 bases between them. Germline assignment: CDR1 MNHNS and CDR2 SASEGT. The CDR3 is CASSAPSAGLSSYNEQFF. Written as DNA, the CDR3 is TGTGCCAGCAGTGCCCCCTCCGCTGGCCTTAGCTCCTACAATGAGCAGTTCTTC.

The gene calls are TRBV10-3 and TRBJ2-3, with TRBD1 identical over 7 bases. In germline, CDR1 is ENHRY, CDR2 SYGVKD. CDR3 length equals 17 residues. V was pared by 2 bases and J by 2 bases, with 10 bases of the junction left unmatched. The CDR3 sequence is CAISEPRRQGHTDTQYF. CDR3 DNA: TGTGCCATCAGTGAGCCCAGGCGACAGGGACACACAGATACGCAGTATTTT.